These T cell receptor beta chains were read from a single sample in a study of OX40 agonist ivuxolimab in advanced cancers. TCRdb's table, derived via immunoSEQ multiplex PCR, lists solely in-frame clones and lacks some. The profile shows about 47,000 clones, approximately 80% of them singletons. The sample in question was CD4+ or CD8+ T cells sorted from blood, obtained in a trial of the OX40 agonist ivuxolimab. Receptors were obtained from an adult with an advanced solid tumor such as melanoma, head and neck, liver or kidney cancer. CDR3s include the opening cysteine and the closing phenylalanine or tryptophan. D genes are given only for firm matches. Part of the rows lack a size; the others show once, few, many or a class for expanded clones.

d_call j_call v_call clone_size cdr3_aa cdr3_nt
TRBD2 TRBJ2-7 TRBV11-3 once CASSLAIAGVHEQYF TGTGCCAGCAGCTTAGCGATAGCGGGAGTTCACGAGCAGTACTTC
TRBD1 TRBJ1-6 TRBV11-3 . CASSLLGQTNSPLHF TGTGCCAGCAGCTTATTGGGACAGACAAATTCACCCCTCCACTTT
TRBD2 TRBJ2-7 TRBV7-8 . CASSLGLAGATPYEQYF TGTGCCAGCAGCTTAGGTCTAGCGGGAGCTACGCCCTACGAGCAGTACTTC
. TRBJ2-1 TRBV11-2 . CASSESLGHNEQFF TGTGCCAGCAGCGAGAGCTTAGGCCACAATGAGCAGTTCTTC
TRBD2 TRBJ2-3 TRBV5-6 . CASSLGLAGTDTQYF TGTGCCAGCAGCTTGGGACTAGCGGGCACAGATACGCAGTATTTT
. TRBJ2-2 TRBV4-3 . CASSHTEAGELFF TGCGCCAGCAGCCATACAGAGGCCGGGGAGCTGTTTTTT
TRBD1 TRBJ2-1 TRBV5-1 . CASSLATGGNYNEQFF TGCGCCAGCAGCTTGGCCACAGGGGGAAACTACAATGAGCAGTTCTTC
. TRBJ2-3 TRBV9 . CASSPPTPLDTQYF TGTGCCAGCAGCCCCCCGACTCCTCTGGATACGCAGTATTTT
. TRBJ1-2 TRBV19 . CASSFPYTGNGYTF TGTGCCAGTAGTTTTCCCTATACAGGGAATGGCTACACCTTC
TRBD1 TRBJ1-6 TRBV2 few CASSASGQGRSPLHF TGTGCCAGCAGTGCCTCGGGACAGGGGCGGTCACCCCTCCACTTT
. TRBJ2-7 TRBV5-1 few CASSLGQPPYEQYF TGCGCCAGCAGCTTAGGACAGCCGCCCTACGAGCAGTACTTC
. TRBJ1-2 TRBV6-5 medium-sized CASSYSWNYGYTF TGTGCCAGCAGTTACTCTTGGAACTATGGCTACACCTTC
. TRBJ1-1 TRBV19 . CASSISGVVAEAFF TGTGCCAGTAGTATCTCCGGGGTTGTTGCTGAAGCTTTCTTT
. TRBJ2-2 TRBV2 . CASWSWGTSAGELFF TGTGCCAGCTGGAGTTGGGGCACCAGCGCCGGGGAGCTGTTTTTT
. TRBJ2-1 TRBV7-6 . CASSLARTGGANEQFF TGTGCCAGCAGCTTAGCGCGCACAGGGGGGGCCAATGAGCAGTTCTTC
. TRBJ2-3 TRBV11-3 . CASSSYPDTQYF TGTGCCAGCAGCTCCTATCCAGATACGCAGTATTTT
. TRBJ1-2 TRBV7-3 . CASSIGGEGYGYTF TGTGCCAGCAGCATAGGAGGGGAGGGCTATGGCTACACCTTC
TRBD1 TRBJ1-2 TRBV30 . CAWRIGTGDGYTF TGTGCCTGGAGGATTGGGACAGGGGATGGCTACACCTTC
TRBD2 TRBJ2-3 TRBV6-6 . CASSTPASGGGDTQYF TGTGCCAGCAGTACCCCGGCTAGCGGGGGGGGAGATACGCAGTATTTT
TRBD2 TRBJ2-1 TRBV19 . CASSLGSTSAYNEQFF TGTGCCAGTAGTTTAGGGTCGACTAGCGCCTACAATGAGCAGTTCTTC
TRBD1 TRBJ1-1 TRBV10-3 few CAIRDPGQGSGNTEAFF TGTGCCATCAGGGATCCGGGACAGGGTAGTGGGAACACTGAAGCTTTCTTT
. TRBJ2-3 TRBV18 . CASSPAGSGGTQYF TGTGCCAGCTCACCAGCGGGGTCCGGGGGTACGCAGTATTTT
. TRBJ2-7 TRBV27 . CASSPSSGTIGYEQYF TGTGCCAGCAGTCCCAGCTCCGGGACAATTGGTTACGAGCAGTACTTC
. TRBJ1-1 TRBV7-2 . CASRLHLGGQEDTEAFF TGTGCCAGCAGGTTGCACTTGGGGGGGCAGGAGGACACTGAAGCTTTCTTT
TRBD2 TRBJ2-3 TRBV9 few CASSPGGGLGSTDTQYF TGTGCCAGCAGTCCTGGGGGGGGACTAGGGTCCACAGATACGCAGTATTTT
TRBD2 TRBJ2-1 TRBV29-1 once CSSRGRTSGPEQFF TGCAGCTCACGTGGGAGGACTAGCGGGCCCGAGCAGTTCTTC
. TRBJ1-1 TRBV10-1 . CASSNSVGTEAFF TGCGCCAGCTCTAATTCCGTGGGCACTGAAGCTTTCTTT
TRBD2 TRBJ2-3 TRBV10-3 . CAITGGGSGGAVDTQYF TGTGCCATCACCGGGGGTGGTAGCGGGGGGGCCGTAGATACGCAGTATTTT
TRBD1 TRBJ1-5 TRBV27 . CASSPGTGGSLKQPQHF TGTGCCAGCAGTCCCGGGACAGGGGGCTCCCTTAAACAGCCCCAGCATTTT
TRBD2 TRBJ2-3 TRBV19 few CASTVRGRGDTQYF TGTGCCAGTACAGTCCGCGGGAGGGGGGATACGCAGTATTTT
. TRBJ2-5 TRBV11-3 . CAGSLDGEETQYF TGTGCCGGCAGCTTGGACGGGGAAGAGACCCAGTACTTC
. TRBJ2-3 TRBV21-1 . CASSFRLAASTDTQYF TGTGCCAGCAGCTTCCGACTAGCGGCTAGCACAGATACGCAGTATTTT
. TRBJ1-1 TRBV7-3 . CASSQTELNTEAFF TGTGCCAGCAGCCAGACAGAATTAAACACTGAAGCTTTCTTT
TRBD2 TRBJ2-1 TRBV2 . CASTPQLASGEQFF TGTGCCAGCACGCCGCAACTAGCGTCGGGTGAGCAGTTCTTC
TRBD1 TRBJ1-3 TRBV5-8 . CASSKDRGGNTIYF TGTGCCAGCAGCAAGGACAGGGGCGGAAACACCATATATTTT
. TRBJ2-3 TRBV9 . CASSVRGMGATDTQYF TGTGCCAGCAGCGTCCGGGGGATGGGAGCTACAGATACGCAGTATTTT